This TCR beta chain comes out of a study of shared T cell receptors in the human thymus. Method: immunoSEQ multiplex PCR; TCRdb's copy keeps in-frame clones and lacks some. The sample has about 380,000 clones, 95% seen once. The sample was thymocytes. This receptor was obtained from a human donor.

The CDR3 nucleotides are TGCGCCAGCAGCTTGACAACAAGCGGGAGGAAGGGCGGGGAGCTGTTTTTT. Residues: CASSLTTSGRKGGELFF. The chain joins TRBV5-1 to TRBJ2-2, with 9 bases identical to TRBD2. CDR1 SGHRS and CDR2 YFSETQ come from the germline V gene. The CDR3 totals 17 residues. The V and J ends lost 1 base and 7 bases, in that order; junction bases with no gene match: 11.